This T cell receptor (beta chain) comes out of a study of shared clonotypes between healthy human individuals. The donors were adults (healthy and HIV-negative) with no recent acute infections or vaccinations. A note on this clone: The antigen remains unidentified.

The CDR3 has 16 amino acids. The germline V gene has CDR1 MGHRA and CDR2 YSYEKL. Between the trimmed V and J ends, which lost 5 bases and 1 base, there was a span of 14 bases. Study-level findings and limits: The study sampled only blood, and tissue repertoires likely differ.

Original methodology: Junction-only sequences without quality scores came from ImmunoSEQ, so filtering differed. Measured with immunoSEQ multiplex PCR; TCRdb has only the in-frame clones, and not every one. From that table come the V and J calls and clone size; the DNA was used to work out D and trimming. The sample shows some 490,000 clones, 70% to 85% of them seen only once. The J gene is TRBJ1-4, the V gene TRBV4-1; perhaps TRBD1 as D (5 bases). What was sequenced was PBMCs. This TCR was recovered from a woman in her thirties or forties in good health. Some clones in this sample may be carry-over from other donors' samples. CDR3 sequence (DNA): TGCGCCAGCAGCAGGGTGGGGCTGGGAACTAATGAAAAACTGTTTTTT. Its translation is CASSRVGLGTNEKLFF.